This T cell receptor (beta chain) was obtained from a study of vaccination and CD4 T cells after COVID-19. On the study more broadly: Investigators drew the post-COVID samples a median around 93 days after diagnosis, with a range of 35 to 161. The authors used overlapping spike peptides from SARS-CoV-2, HCoV-NL63, HCoV-OC43 and HCoV-229E to stimulate cells.

Sequenced with the Oncomine TCR Beta short-read assay was DNA taken from cultured CD4+ T cells. Using the QIAamp micro DNA kit, genomic DNA was extracted from the CD4+ T cells that had been cultured. TCRdb re-called the PCR reads through MiXCR, storing one row per CDR3 protein. The sample records 7,000 to 9,000 distinct CDR3 sequences, roughly a third being singletons. As regards this clonotype: What it recognizes is unknown.

The treatment: approximately nine-day PBMC culture with coronavirus spike peptide pools or control peptides (ViraFEST assay). Harvesting of the unexposed donor's CD4+ T cells predated the COVID-19 pandemic (2011-2018). Once peptide pools had expanded antigen-specific T cells, ViraFEST sequenced TCRs. Each well received some 2.1 million PBMCs, cultured with about 9.4 IU/ml IL-2 and around 9.8 ug/ml peptide pools. The V end was cut by 8 bases, the J end by 1 base, with 8 bases between. This CDR3 is 12 amino acids long. CDR1 and CDR2 (germline): MNHNS, SASEGT. The chain combines TRBV6-1 with TRBJ1-1; D gene ambiguous. This clonotype was obtained from a human donor in good health. The material sequenced was CD4+ T cells from blood, cultured in vitro. The CDR3 sequence: CASGPGNTEAFF. CDR3 sequence (DNA): TGTGCCAGCGGGCCTGGGAACACTGAAGCTTTCTTT.